Reported below is one T cell receptor (beta chain). Its antigen is currently unknown. The data are from a study of T cells after yellow fever vaccination. General study findings and limits: The booster response re-showed most primary clones: 95% to 96% CD4, over 80% CD8.

TCRdb passed the 5' RACE reads through MiXCR, listing each CDR3 protein once. The sample consists of 620,000 or so distinct CDR3 sequences, around 16% of them appearing once. The CDR3 totals 14 residues. V was pared by 3 bases and J by 4 bases, with 4 bases of the junction left unmatched. CDR1 and CDR2 from the germline V gene are LGHNA and YSLEER. This clonotype was sampled from a man aged 18 to 35 who received the YFV17D yellow fever vaccine. Sequenced here: PBMCs, sampled around 5 days after the first yellow fever vaccination. V gene TRBV4-3 combines with J gene TRBJ2-5; 8 positions agree with TRBD2. CDR3 coding DNA: TGCGCCAGCAGCCACGGGGGGGCCGTAGAGACCCAGTACTTC. Encoded protein: CASSHGGAVETQYF.